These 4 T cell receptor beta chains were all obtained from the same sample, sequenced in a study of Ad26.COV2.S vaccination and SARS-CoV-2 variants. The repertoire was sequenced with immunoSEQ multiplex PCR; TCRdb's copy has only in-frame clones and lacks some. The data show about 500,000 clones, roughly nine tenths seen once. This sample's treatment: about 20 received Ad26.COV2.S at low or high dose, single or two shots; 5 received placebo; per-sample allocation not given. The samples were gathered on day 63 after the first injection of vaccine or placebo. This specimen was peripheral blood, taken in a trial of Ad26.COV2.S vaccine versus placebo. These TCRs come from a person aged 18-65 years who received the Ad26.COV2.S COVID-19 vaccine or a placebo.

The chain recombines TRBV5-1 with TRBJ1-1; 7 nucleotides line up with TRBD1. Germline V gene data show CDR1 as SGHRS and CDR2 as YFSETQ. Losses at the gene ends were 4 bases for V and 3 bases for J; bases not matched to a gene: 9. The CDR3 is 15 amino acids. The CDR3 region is CASSPLAGGDTEAFF. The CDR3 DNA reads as TGCGCCAGCAGCCCCCTGGCAGGGGGGGACACTGAAGCTTTCTTT.

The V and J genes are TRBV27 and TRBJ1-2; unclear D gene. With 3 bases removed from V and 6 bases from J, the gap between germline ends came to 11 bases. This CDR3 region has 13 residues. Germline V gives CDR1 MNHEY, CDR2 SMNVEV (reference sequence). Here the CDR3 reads CASSLRSGDGYTF. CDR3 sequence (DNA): TGTGCCAGCAGTTTGCGGTCTGGGGATGGCTACACCTTC.

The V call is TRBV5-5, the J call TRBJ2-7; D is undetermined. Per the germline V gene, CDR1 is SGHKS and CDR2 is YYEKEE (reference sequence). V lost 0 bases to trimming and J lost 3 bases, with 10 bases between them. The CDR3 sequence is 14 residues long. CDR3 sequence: CASSLDLPYYEQYF. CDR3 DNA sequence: TGTGCCAGCAGCTTGGACCTCCCTTACTACGAGCAGTACTTC.

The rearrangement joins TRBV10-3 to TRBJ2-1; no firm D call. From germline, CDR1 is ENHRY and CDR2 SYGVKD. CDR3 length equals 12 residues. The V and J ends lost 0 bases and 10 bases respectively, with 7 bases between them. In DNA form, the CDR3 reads TGTGCCATCAGTGAGTCGCCACACGAGCAGTTCTTC. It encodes CAISESPHEQFF.